One sample yielded the 22 T cell receptor beta chains listed below, sequenced in a study of shared clonotypes between healthy human individuals. The protocol was immunoSEQ multiplex PCR, while the TCRdb copy is restricted to in-frame clones and leaves out a portion. The profile covers more than 2,000,000 clones, with 93% appearing a single time and 0.35% to 0.5% taken by the ten largest. The sequenced material came from naive CD4+ T cells from PBMCs. As to subset: CD45RA+ positively selected. All receptors derive from a man in his late teens or twenties in good health. Some clones in this sample may be carry-over from other donors' samples.

The chain uses TRBV5-4 and TRBJ2-5, with 8 positions matching TRBD1. Germline V gene lookup returns CDR1 SGHNT and CDR2 YYREEE (reference sequence). The J segment lost 5 bases and the V segment lost 2 bases, leaving 8 bases of the junction unmatched. CDR3 size: 15 residues. CDR3 sequence (DNA): TGTGCCAGCAGCTTTGGACAGGGAAGGATTGAGACCCAGTACTTC. Translated, it gives CASSFGQGRIETQYF.

The rearrangement joins TRBV6-1 to TRBJ1-2; the D gene is possibly TRBD1 (5 bases). This CDR3 is 14 amino acids long. V was shortened by 6 bases and J by 4 bases, with 15 bases between the two germline ends. Per germline, CDR1 MNHNS and CDR2 SASEGT. The DNA of the CDR3 is TGTGCCAGCAGGGGGAGTGGCAGGGCCTATGGCTACACCTTC. Amino acid sequence: CASRGSGRAYGYTF.

This clone came up once. V is TRBV15 and J is TRBJ1-5; D is possibly TRBD1 (5 bases). Germline CDR1 LNHNV, CDR2 YYDKDF (reference sequence). V lost 0 bases to trimming and J lost 0 bases, with 9 bases between them. There are 16 residues in the CDR3. The CDR3: CATSRDLDSSNQPQHF. The CDR3, as DNA: TGTGCCACCAGCAGAGATCTTGACAGTAGCAATCAGCCCCAGCATTTT.

This clone was picked up one time. The rearrangement joins TRBV6-5 to TRBJ1-5, with D possibly TRBD1 on 5 matching bases. Germline V lookup: CDR1 MNHEY, CDR2 SVGAGI. The CDR3 length is 14 residues. The V end was cut by 4 bases, the J end by 9 bases, with 16 bases between. CDR3 coding DNA: TGTGCCAGCAGTTCGGACACTCTAAGGAGGCCCCAGCATTTT. Translating gives CASSSDTLRRPQHF.

V and J are TRBV7-2 and TRBJ2-2, with 11 positions matching TRBD2. This CDR3 has 15 amino acids. Germline V lookup: CDR1 SGHTA, CDR2 FQGNSA. The trim removed 10 bases at V and 7 bases at J, leaving 11 bases unmatched. The CDR3 region is CAILRTSGSFGELFF. Written as DNA, the CDR3 is TGTGCCATCCTCCGAACTAGCGGGAGTTTCGGGGAGCTGTTTTTT.

This chain links TRBV30 with TRBJ2-7, with D unclear. Germline CDR1 GTSNPN, CDR2 SVGIG (reference sequence). CDR3 length: 14 amino acids. V lost 3 bases and J 5 bases, leaving 17 bases between the germline ends. The CDR3 is CAWRSGGSLNEQYF. For the CDR3, the DNA is TGTGCCTGGAGGTCAGGCGGATCCCTGAACGAGCAGTACTTC.

The J gene is TRBJ2-5, the V gene TRBV5-1; TRBD1 matches at 8 bases. Trimming cost V 0 bases and J 4 bases; bases outside gene matches: 5. Germline-derived CDR1 and CDR2 are SGHRS and YFSETQ. The length of the CDR3 is 15 residues. The CDR3 reads CASSLVADRVETQYF. The CDR3 coding sequence is TGCGCCAGCAGCTTGGTTGCGGACAGGGTAGAGACCCAGTACTTC.

A remark on this clone: The same CDR3 arises from other DNA sequences in this sample as well. V and J are TRBV11-3 and TRBJ1-2; maybe TRBD1 (5 bases). V was pared by 0 bases and J by 4 bases, with 6 bases between. CDR1 and CDR2 from the germline V gene are SGHNT and YENEEA. This CDR3 has 13 residues. CDR3 coding DNA: TGTGCCAGCAGCTTAGATGGGGGCTATGGCTACACCTTC. Its protein is CASSLDGGYGYTF.

This chain joins TRBV2 and TRBJ1-1; TRBD1 is a possible D gene (5 bases). Trimming took off 5 bases at V and 7 bases at J, with 17 bases between the two ends. The CDR3 loop spans 14 amino acids. CDR1 and CDR2 from the germline V gene are SNHLY and FYNNEI. The CDR3 sequence is CASSLDRVSNEAFF. CDR3 DNA: TGTGCCAGCAGTCTCGACAGAGTTTCCAATGAAGCTTTCTTT.

Points on this clone: Additional DNA sequences in this sample encode the identical CDR3. The CDR3 reads CASSVSASSYNEQFF. Here the CDR3 DNA reads TGTGCCAGCAGCGTAAGTGCGAGCTCCTACAATGAGCAGTTCTTC. This chain connects TRBV9 to TRBJ2-1, with unresolved D. V was trimmed by 1 base and J by 0 bases, leaving 8 bases between them. The germline V gene has CDR1 SGDLS and CDR2 YYNGEE. This CDR3 spans 15 amino acids.

This clone appeared once. The sample has other DNA sequences that encode this CDR3 too. This rearrangement joins TRBV5-1 to TRBJ2-7; D ambiguous. The germline V gene has CDR1 SGHRS and CDR2 YFSETQ. The CDR3 totals 14 residues. V was shortened by 0 bases and J by 0 bases, with 7 bases between the two germline ends. The CDR3: CASSLAPSSYEQYF. CDR3 in DNA: TGCGCCAGCAGCTTGGCCCCTAGCTCCTACGAGCAGTACTTC.

With respect to this clone: In the same sample, other DNA sequences code for this CDR3. The chain joins TRBV5-1 to TRBJ2-3; no definite D call. Germline CDR1 and CDR2: SGHRS and YFSETQ. CDR3 length equals 14 residues. Trimming took 0 bases from V and 2 from J, leaving 7 bases between them. In DNA, the CDR3 is TGCGCCAGCAGCTTGGCGACCCACACAGATACGCAGTATTTT. Translation: CASSLATHTDTQYF.

CDR3: CASSSRLAGGINEQFF. In DNA, the CDR3 is TGCGCCAGCAGCTCGCGACTAGCGGGAGGAATAAATGAGCAGTTCTTC. V and J are TRBV5-1 and TRBJ2-1, with TRBD2 identical over 13 bases. The CDR3 totals 16 residues. With 3 bases clipped from V and 7 bases from J, the junction kept 7 bases outside the gene matches. Germline CDR1 is SGHRS and CDR2 is YFSETQ. Filled out from reference TRBV5-1 and TRBJ2-1, the complete variable domain reads KAGVTQTPRYLIKTRGQQVTLSCSPISGHRSVSWYQQTPGQGLQFLFEYFSETQRNKGNFPGRFSGRQFSNSRSEMNVSTLELGDSALYLCASSSRLAGGINEQFFGPGTRLTVL.

V is TRBV6-5 and J is TRBJ1-1; a possible D gene is TRBD1 (6 bases). The CDR3 loop spans 15 amino acids. Looked up from germline, CDR1 is MNHEY and CDR2 is SVGAGI. V gave up 2 bases and J gave up 11 bases, with 21 bases separating them. The CDR3 sequence is CASSYAGGTLRWAFF. CDR3 in DNA: TGTGCCAGCAGTTACGCCGGGGGCACTCTTCGATGGGCTTTCTTT.

A remark on this clone: Other DNA sequences of this sample code for an identical CDR3. This sequence joins TRBV5-1 and TRBJ2-1; unclear D gene. Germline CDR1 and CDR2: SGHRS and YFSETQ. The CDR3 length is 13 residues. V was pared by 0 bases and J by 7 bases, with 8 bases between. In nucleotides, the CDR3 is TGCGCCAGCAGCTTGGTATTAGGGAATGAGCAGTTCTTC. Translating gives CASSLVLGNEQFF.

The rearrangement joins TRBV2 to TRBJ2-2; the match to TRBD1 covers 8 bases. The V segment lost 8 bases and the J segment 4 bases; nucleotides outside the gene matches: 6. Germline V gives CDR1 SNHLY, CDR2 FYNNEI. This CDR3 comprises 14 residues. DNA of the CDR3: TGTGCCAGCGCGACAGGGGTAGGCACCGGGGAGCTGTTTTTT. Amino acids: CASATGVGTGELFF.

The chain combines TRBV30 with TRBJ1-3; no clear D gene. The CDR3 length is 11 residues. Germline assignment: CDR1 GTSNPN and CDR2 SVGIG (reference sequence). Trimming removed 2 bases from V and 5 bases from J, with 4 bases in between. The CDR3: CAWSSRNTIYF. The CDR3 coding sequence is TGTGCCTGGAGTTCACGAAACACCATATATTTT.

The rearrangement joins TRBV2 to TRBJ1-6; D unclear. The V and J ends lost 8 bases and 7 bases respectively, with 12 bases between them. CDR1 and CDR2 (germline): SNHLY, FYNNEI. The CDR3 consists of 13 residues. The CDR3 protein is CASGAELNSPLHF. The CDR3, as DNA: TGTGCCAGCGGCGCGGAGTTGAATTCACCCCTCCACTTT.

The rearrangement uses TRBV7-8 and TRBJ2-5; the match to TRBD1 covers 8 bases. The CDR3 extends over 15 amino acids. The V gene's germline CDR1 is SGHVS and CDR2 FQNEAQ. V trimming: 5 bases; J trimming: 5 bases; junction bases outside the gene matches: 10. CDR3 nucleotides: TGTGCCAGCAGCCTCCGGACAGGGCGTGGGGAGACCCAGTACTTC. It specifies CASSLRTGRGETQYF.

The chain carries TRBV27 and TRBJ2-2; TRBD2 agrees at 11 bases. Germline CDR1 MNHEY, CDR2 SMNVEV (reference sequence). V lost 3 bases, J lost 7 bases, and 7 bases stayed unmatched. The CDR3 has 16 amino acids. CDR3 nucleotide sequence: TGTGCCAGCAGTTTGGGTAGCGGGAGGGGGAGCGGGGAGCTGTTTTTT. Residues: CASSLGSGRGSGELFF.

The chain recombines TRBV11-2 with TRBJ2-3; 10 positions agree with TRBD2. CDR1 SGHAT and CDR2 FQNNGV come from the germline V gene. V lost 3 bases and J lost 4; bases outside the gene matches: 4. The CDR3 totals 15 residues. Here the CDR3 reads CASSFSSGSPDTQYF. The CDR3 DNA follows: TGTGCCAGCAGCTTTTCTAGCGGGAGTCCAGATACGCAGTATTTT.

This clone appeared a few times. V is TRBV5-1 and J is TRBJ1-3; TRBD1 matches 7 bases. Trimming cost V 2 bases and J 0 bases; bases outside gene matches: 5. Germline-derived CDR1 and CDR2 are SGHRS and YFSETQ. CDR3 length: 16 amino acids. The CDR3 region has the DNA TGCGCCAGCAGCTTTCAGGGGGTCTCCTCTGGAAACACCATATATTTT. It codes for CASSFQGVSSGNTIYF.